This T cell receptor (beta chain) was identified in a study of T cell responses to AZD1222 COVID-19 vaccine. Only in-frame clones appear in the TCRdb table, and some are missing; sequencing was by immunoSEQ multiplex PCR. The data show about 100,000 clones, roughly 91% seen once. The specimen comprised peripheral blood, sampled on day 0 of AZD1222 vaccination. The clonotype originates from an adult in good health.

The CDR3: CASSIIQGLDQPQHF. CDR3 in DNA: TGTGCCAGTAGTATCATCCAGGGGCTCGATCAGCCCCAGCATTTT. The V call is TRBV19, the J call TRBJ1-5; tentative D call: TRBD1 (6 bases). The germline gives CDR1 LNHDA, CDR2 SQIVND (reference sequence). V was clipped by 3 bases and J by 5 bases, with 14 bases between them. This CDR3 has 15 amino acids.